Below are 8 T cell receptor beta chains sequenced from a single sample in a study of T cells in Graves' hyperthyroidism and ophthalmopathy. Amplified TCR beta CDR3 regions came from RNA transcripts. First-round RT-PCR targeting the TCR CDR3 was performed with the HTBI primer set. TCRdb fed the multiplex PCR reads into MiXCR, producing one record per CDR3 protein. The table includes hundreds of thousands of distinct CDR3 sequences, roughly 15% detected once. The sample comprised blood. Receptors originate from a woman aged 40-49 years with Graves' ophthalmopathy.

The V and J genes are TRBV30 and TRBJ1-5; 7 bases map to TRBD1. Germline V gene sequence: CDR1 GTSNPN, CDR2 SVGIG (reference sequence). This CDR3 spans 16 amino acids. The V and J ends lost 0 bases and 6 bases, in that order; junction bases with no gene match: 11. This chain's CDR3 is CAWSVPLYRGAQPQHF. CDR3 bases: TGTGCCTGGAGTGTTCCCTTATACAGGGGAGCTCAGCCCCAGCATTTT.

This clonotype was seen repeatedly, ten times or more. CDR3 in amino acids: CASSQDGTSFYEQYF. Written as DNA, the CDR3 is TGCGCCAGCAGCCAAGACGGCACCTCTTTCTACGAGCAGTACTTC. V and J are TRBV4-1 and TRBJ2-7; D unresolved. The CDR3 is 15 residues long. V shed 0 bases and J shed 3 bases, with 12 bases lying between them. Germline-derived CDR1 and CDR2 are MGHRA and YSYEKL.

The chain employs TRBV3-1 and TRBJ1-6; D might be TRBD1 (6 bases). The CDR3 extends over 15 amino acids. Germline values: CDR1 LGHDT, CDR2 YNNKEL (reference sequence). Trimming shortened V by 1 base and J by 7 bases, and 11 bases separated the two germline ends. CDR3 region: CASSQVVQGNSPLHF. CDR3 sequence (DNA): TGTGCCAGCAGCCAAGTCGTTCAGGGGAATTCACCCCTCCACTTT. Full variable domain (rest looked up from reference TRBV3-1 and TRBJ1-6): DTAVSQTPKYLVTQMGNDKSIKCEQNLGHDTMYWYKQDSKKFLKIMFSYNNKELIINETVPNRFSPKSPDKAHLNLHINSLELGDSAVYFCASSQVVQGNSPLHFGNGTRLTVT.

Ten or more counts support this clonotype. The genes are TRBV12-3 or TRBV12-4 and TRBJ1-1; D may be TRBD1 (6 bases). The CDR3 spans 13 residues. The V and J ends lost 3 bases and 4 bases respectively, with 9 bases between them. CDR3 nucleotide sequence: TGTGCCAGCAGTTTCAGGGGCGGCACTGAAGCTTTCTTT. This encodes CASSFRGGTEAFF.

This clonotype was seen many times. Germline is not matched at one junction end, which may reflect a read error. The chain joins TRBV27 to TRBJ2-5, with 8 bases fitting TRBD1. CDR1 and CDR2 (germline): MNHEY, SMNVEV (reference sequence). This CDR3 comprises 13 residues. CDR3 protein: CASNPTGEETRYF. The DNA of the CDR3 is TGTGCCAGCAACCCGACAGGGGAAGAGACCCGGTACTTC.

This clonotype was seen ten or more times. This sequence joins TRBV2 and TRBJ2-1; D is uncertain. The CDR3 spans 13 residues. Germline V gene sequence: CDR1 SNHLY, CDR2 FYNNEI. Between the trimmed V and J ends, which lost 3 bases and 6 bases, there was a span of 9 bases. Here the CDR3 reads CASSDGSSNEQFF. Written as DNA, the CDR3 is TGTGCCAGCAGTGACGGTAGTTCCAATGAGCAGTTCTTC.

Comments on this clonotype: Since a much larger clone is just one base distant, this may be a read error. The rearrangement uses TRBV7-9 and TRBJ1-6; the D is unclear. The CDR3 extends over 14 amino acids. V was shortened by 1 base and J by 0 bases, with 1 base between the two germline ends. The germline gives CDR1 SEHNR, CDR2 FQNEAQ (reference sequence). In nucleotides, the CDR3 is TGTGCCAGCAGCTTAGTCTCCTATAATTCACCCCTCCACTTT. Translated: CASSLVSYNSPLHF.

This clonotype was seen ten or more times. The chain recombines TRBV27 with TRBJ1-5, with TRBD1 matching over 7 bases. Germline lookup yields CDR1 MNHEY and CDR2 SMNVEV (reference sequence). The CDR3 extends over 18 amino acids. The junction had 13 bases not matched to a gene; V was cut back by 5 bases and J by 0 bases. CDR3 bases: TGTGCCAGCAGTCGATTGACAGGGTTGGATGTTAGCAATCAGCCCCAGCATTTT. It yields the protein CASSRLTGLDVSNQPQHF.